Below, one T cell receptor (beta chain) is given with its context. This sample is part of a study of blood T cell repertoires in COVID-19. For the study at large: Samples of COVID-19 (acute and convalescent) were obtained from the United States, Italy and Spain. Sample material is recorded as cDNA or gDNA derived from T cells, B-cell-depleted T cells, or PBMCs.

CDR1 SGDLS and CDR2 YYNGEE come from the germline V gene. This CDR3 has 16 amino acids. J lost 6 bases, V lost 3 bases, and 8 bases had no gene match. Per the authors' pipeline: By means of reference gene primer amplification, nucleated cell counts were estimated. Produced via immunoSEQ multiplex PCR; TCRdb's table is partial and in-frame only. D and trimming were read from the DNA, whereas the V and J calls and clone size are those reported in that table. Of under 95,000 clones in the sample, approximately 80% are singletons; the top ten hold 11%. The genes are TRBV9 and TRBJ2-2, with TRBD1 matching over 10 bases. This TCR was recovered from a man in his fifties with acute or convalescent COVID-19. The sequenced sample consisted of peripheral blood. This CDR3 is CASSGAGTGVPGELFF. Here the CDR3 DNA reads TGTGCCAGCAGCGGCGCGGGGACAGGGGTACCCGGGGAGCTGTTTTTT.